These 24 T cell receptor beta chains originate from one sample sequenced in a study of beta chain features in type 1 diabetes. Isolated RNA was reverse transcribed in full, so expressed TCRB transcripts were sequenced. The assay was immunoSEQ multiplex PCR, and TCRdb's table has in-frame clones only and misses some. The table shows about 340,000 clones, with roughly 8.8% occurring only once. Study-level points and caveats: In every one of the four CD4+ subsets, TCRB CDR3s were moderately but significantly shorter in Type 1 diabetes patients.

These receptors are not linked to any known antigen. The material sequenced was central memory CD4+ T cells from blood. The receptors derive from a man aged 25-40 years with type 1 diabetes.

This clone was recorded a few times. V gene TRBV10-3 combines with J gene TRBJ2-7, with D unclear. The germline CDR1 and CDR2 sequences are ENHRY and SYGVKD. With 3 bases removed from V and 2 bases from J, the gap between germline ends came to 11 bases. CDR3 length: 14 residues. CDR3 DNA sequence: TGTGCCATCAGTGAAGAAGGACCGGCCTACGAGCAGTACTTC. This gives the protein CAISEEGPAYEQYF.

This clone appeared a few times. The chain is built from TRBV25-1 and TRBJ2-1; 9 nucleotides match TRBD1. The CDR3 loop spans 15 amino acids. With 4 bases clipped from V and 4 bases from J, the junction kept 5 bases outside the gene matches. Germline V gene lookup returns CDR1 MGHDK and CDR2 SYGVNS. The CDR3 DNA sequence: TGTGCCAGCAGTGCAGGGACAGGGCCTTACAATGAGCAGTTCTTC. Its translation is CASSAGTGPYNEQFF.

The chain joins TRBV5-4 to TRBJ1-5; no firm D call. Germline-derived CDR1 and CDR2 are SGHNT and YYREEE (reference sequence). With 4 bases removed from V and 7 bases from J, the gap between germline ends came to 15 bases. The CDR3 spans 14 residues. CDR3 nucleotide sequence: TGTGCCAGCAGCCAAGATCAAGGGCGGCAGCCCCAGCATTTT. It encodes CASSQDQGRQPQHF.

This clone was seen a few times. This chain connects TRBV18 to TRBJ1-6; 8 bases fit TRBD1. Per germline, CDR1 KGHSH and CDR2 LQKENI. The length of the CDR3 is 15 residues. The J segment lost 5 bases and the V segment lost 5 bases, leaving 5 bases of the junction unmatched. As DNA, the CDR3 is TGTGCCAGCTCATTTGGACAGGGAGATAATTCACCCCTCCACTTT. Its protein product is CASSFGQGDNSPLHF.

This clone was counted only a few times. The rearrangement links TRBV30 to TRBJ2-7; D perhaps matches TRBD1 (5 bases). Germline V gives CDR1 GTSNPN, CDR2 SVGIG (reference sequence). V shed 1 base and J shed 4 bases, with 11 bases lying between them. CDR3 size: 13 residues. CDR3 in amino acids: CAWSGQGRYEQYF. CDR3 coding DNA: TGTGCCTGGAGTGGGCAGGGCCGTTACGAGCAGTACTTC.

This chain joins TRBV28 and TRBJ2-1; D remains ambiguous. V was shortened by 3 bases and J by 7 bases, with 4 bases between the two germline ends. Per the germline V gene, CDR1 is MDHEN and CDR2 is SYDVKM. CDR3 length: 11 amino acids. The chain's CDR3 is CASSLTNEQFF. The CDR3 bases are TGTGCCAGCAGTTTGACGAATGAGCAGTTCTTC.

This clone was counted only a few times. The J gene is TRBJ1-2, the V gene TRBV29-1; D is ambiguous. V was pared by 0 bases and J by 8 bases, with 10 bases between. This CDR3 spans 12 amino acids. Per germline, CDR1 SQVTM and CDR2 ANQGSEA. CDR3 in DNA: TGCAGCGTTGAAGATTCCCGGGGAGGCTACACCTTC. Translated, it gives CSVEDSRGGYTF.

In its sample, this clone was seen a few times. J is TRBJ2-3 and V is TRBV5-1; 7 nucleotides match TRBD2. This CDR3 is 17 amino acids long. Looked up from germline, CDR1 is SGHRS and CDR2 is YFSETQ. The junction had 11 bases not matched to a gene; V was cut back by 3 bases and J by 1 base. CDR3 in DNA: TGCGCCAGCAGCTATACCATCGGCGCGGGGGGCACAGATACGCAGTATTTT. It yields the protein CASSYTIGAGGTDTQYF.

V is TRBV5-1 and J is TRBJ1-6; D possibly corresponds to TRBD1 (5 bases). The CDR3 is 16 residues long. Deletions cut 0 bases from V and 9 bases from J, with 16 bases between. Germline V gene sequence: CDR1 SGHRS, CDR2 YFSETQ. The CDR3 region has the DNA TGCGCCAGCAGCTTGGATTCAGCAGGGTTCTCTTCACCCCTCCACTTT. Protein: CASSLDSAGFSSPLHF.

The J gene is TRBJ1-1, the V gene TRBV30, with D uncertain. Trimming removed 0 bases from V and 1 base from J, with 6 bases in between. CDR1 is GTSNPN, CDR2 SVGIG, per germline (reference sequence). The CDR3 spans 13 residues. The CDR3 reads CAWSVKGNTEAFF. The CDR3 DNA is TGTGCCTGGAGTGTAAAAGGGAACACTGAAGCTTTCTTT.

The chain has TRBV5-1 and TRBJ2-1; TRBD1 agrees at 10 bases. Per the germline V gene, CDR1 is SGHRS and CDR2 is YFSETQ. This CDR3 region has 16 residues. V shed 4 bases, J shed 2 bases, and the junction held 6 bases outside the gene matches. CDR3 protein: CASSKGGTGAYNEQFF. CDR3 sequence (DNA): TGCGCCAGCAGCAAAGGCGGGACAGGGGCCTACAATGAGCAGTTCTTC.

This clone was seen more than once but under ten times. The chain combines TRBV9 with TRBJ2-6, with a tentative D call TRBD1 (5 bases). Germline CDR1 reads SGDLS; CDR2 reads YYNGEE. The ends were cut back, 1 base at V and 0 bases at J, with 14 bases in the middle. CDR3 length: 18 amino acids. The CDR3 loop reads CASSVPRTGDSGANVLTF. CDR3 nucleotides: TGTGCCAGCAGCGTACCTAGAACAGGTGACTCTGGGGCCAACGTCCTGACTTTC.

The table lists this clone with a few counts. The rearrangement uses TRBV9 and TRBJ1-4; a weak D match, TRBD1 (6 bases). CDR1 SGDLS and CDR2 YYNGEE come from the germline V gene. Trimming shortened V by 4 bases and J by 5 bases, and 15 bases separated the two germline ends. The CDR3 runs to 15 residues. DNA of the CDR3: TGTGCCAGCAGCCCAGCCACAGGGAGGAATGAAAAACTGTTTTTT. It encodes CASSPATGRNEKLFF.

This clone has a handful of counts. The chain is built from TRBV7-2 and TRBJ2-5; D unclear. The CDR3 spans 14 residues. In germline, CDR1 is SGHTA, CDR2 FQGNSA. V lost 0 bases and J lost 5, with 10 bases in between. This CDR3 is CASSLAPYSETQYF. The CDR3 DNA reads TGTGCCAGCAGCTTAGCGCCTTACTCGGAGACCCAGTACTTC. The full variable domain, in which reference TRBV7-2 and TRBJ2-5 provide the parts outside the CDR3, is GAGVSQSPSNKVTEKGKDVELRCDPISGHTALYWYRQSLGQGLEFLIYFQGNSAPDKSGLPSDRFSAERTGGSVSTLTIQRTQQEDSAVYLCASSLAPYSETQYFGPGTRLLVL.

This clone was seen more than once but under ten times. The J gene is TRBJ2-5, the V gene TRBV4-2; 12 bases agree with TRBD2. The ends lost 5 bases at V and 5 bases at J; junction bases unmatched: 3. The CDR3 has 14 residues. From germline, CDR1 is LGHNA and CDR2 YNFKEQ. CDR3 in DNA: TGTGCCAGCAGCACTGGGACTAGCGGGGAGACCCAGTACTTC. This sequence encodes CASSTGTSGETQYF.

This clone was seen a handful of times. The genes are TRBV5-1 and TRBJ2-7, with D perhaps being TRBD1 or TRBD2 (6 bases each). The CDR3 contains 15 residues. From germline, CDR1 is SGHRS and CDR2 YFSETQ. The V and J ends lost 7 bases and 2 bases respectively, with 19 bases between them. CDR3 sequence (DNA): TGCGCCAGCTTCCCGGGGGCGGGACGTACCTACGAGCAGTACTTC. It translates to CASFPGAGRTYEQYF. Drawing the rest from reference TRBV5-1 and TRBJ2-7, the complete variable domain is KAGVTQTPRYLIKTRGQQVTLSCSPISGHRSVSWYQQTPGQGLQFLFEYFSETQRNKGNFPGRFSGRQFSNSRSEMNVSTLELGDSALYLCASFPGAGRTYEQYFGPGTRLTVT.

This clone appeared a few times. The chain recombines TRBV5-1 with TRBJ2-5; D ambiguous. Germline assignment: CDR1 SGHRS and CDR2 YFSETQ. This CDR3 is built from 14 residues. Trimming left V 4 bases short and J 1 base short, with 11 bases between. As DNA, the CDR3 is TGCGCCAGCAGCGTGGGTGGGCTCCAAGAGACCCAGTACTTC. It is translated as CASSVGGLQETQYF.

This clone was counted many times. The gene calls are TRBV27 and TRBJ1-6, with TRBD1 matching over 7 bases. Trimming cost V 3 bases and J 5 bases; bases outside gene matches: 7. There are 16 residues in the CDR3. Germline V gene lookup returns CDR1 MNHEY and CDR2 SMNVEV (reference sequence). CDR3 loop: CASSFPGQRDNSPLHF. The DNA for the CDR3 is TGTGCCAGCAGTTTTCCGGGACAGAGAGATAATTCACCCCTCCACTTT.

This sequence joins TRBV14 and TRBJ2-1; TRBD1 is a possible D gene (6 bases). Trimming took 3 bases from V and 1 from J, leaving 13 bases between them. Germline loops: CDR1 SGHDN, CDR2 FVKESK. The CDR3 sequence is 16 residues long. Here the CDR3 DNA reads TGTGCCAGCAGCCATCTAACAGGGATATCCTACAATGAGCAGTTCTTC. Encoded protein: CASSHLTGISYNEQFF.

This clone was counted many times. Other DNA sequences from this sample encode an identical CDR3 as well. The V call is TRBV28, the J call TRBJ2-2; 8 bases agree with TRBD1. Germline CDR1 MDHEN, CDR2 SYDVKM. The CDR3 runs to 15 residues. V trimming: 4 bases; J trimming: 4 bases; junction bases outside the gene matches: 5. The CDR3 DNA reads TGTGCCAGCAGTTCCCAGGGGGCTGGCACCGGGGAGCTGTTTTTT. It specifies CASSSQGAGTGELFF.

This clone was picked up many times. The chain has TRBV7-9 and TRBJ2-7; 9 nucleotides align to TRBD2. The CDR3 consists of 16 residues. CDR1 and CDR2 (germline): SEHNR, FQNEAQ (reference sequence). The V and J ends lost 4 bases and 5 bases, in that order; junction bases with no gene match: 12. The CDR3 protein is CASSSLRTSVRDEQYF. CDR3 DNA: TGTGCCAGCAGCTCGCTCCGGACTAGCGTAAGAGACGAGCAGTACTTC.

The chain uses TRBV6-5 and TRBJ2-1; D gene uncertain. The CDR3 covers 10 residues. Germline V gene sequence: CDR1 MNHEY, CDR2 SVGAGI. V was cut by 9 bases and J by 5 bases, with 5 bases left in between. CDR3 nucleotides: TGTGCCAGTAGGGACAATGAGCAGTTCTTC. Translation: CASRDNEQFF.

This clone was counted only a few times. This CDR3 reads CASSFNSNQPQHF. CDR3 coding DNA: TGTGCCAGCAGCTTTAATAGCAATCAGCCCCAGCATTTT. This chain uses TRBV7-2 with TRBJ1-5; D is unclear. The CDR3 runs 13 residues. Per germline, CDR1 SGHTA and CDR2 FQGNSA. V was cut by 3 bases and J by 0 bases, with 3 bases left in between. Full variable domain (missing parts from reference TRBV7-2 and TRBJ1-5): GAGVSQSPSNKVTEKGKDVELRCDPISGHTALYWYRQSLGQGLEFLIYFQGNSAPDKSGLPSDRFSAERTGGSVSTLTIQRTQQEDSAVYLCASSFNSNQPQHFGDGTRLSIL.

In this sample, this clone turned up many times. Other DNA sequences in this specimen translate into the identical CDR3. V gene TRBV7-2 combines with J gene TRBJ2-5; maybe TRBD2 (5 bases). Germline values: CDR1 SGHTA, CDR2 FQGNSA. The CDR3 length is 11 residues. Between the trimmed V and J ends, which lost 5 bases and 4 bases, there was a span of 5 bases. Here the CDR3 DNA reads TGTGCCAGCAGCCGGGGAGAGACCCAGTACTTC. Amino acids: CASSRGETQYF.